This TCR beta chain was obtained from a study of PD-1 blockade in classical Hodgkin lymphoma. Looking at the study overall: Patients received nivolumab 3 mg/kg intravenously every 2 weeks.

Whole-study results and caveats: The study found complete responders had baseline diversity similar to newly diagnosed patients. Reports indicated that newly diagnosed patients had lower baseline TCR diversity than healthy donors did.

Each and every patient relapsed after autologous stem cell transplantation, and patients got differing brentuximab vedotin exposure. CDR1 SGHRS and CDR2 YFSETQ come from the germline V gene. The CDR3 covers 17 residues. Trimming removed 1 base at V and 0 bases at J, with 16 bases between. Profiling relied on immunoSEQ multiplex PCR, and the TCRdb table lists in-frame clones only, not all of them. The data show about 98,000 clones, with roughly 92% seen just once and over 2.5% held by the top ten. On this clone itself: As yet, its antigen is unknown.

The chain joins TRBV5-1 to TRBJ1-1, with D perhaps TRBD1 (6 bases). The sample was peripheral blood mononuclear cells (PBMCs), taken at baseline. This receptor was obtained from a human donor with classical Hodgkin lymphoma. Here the CDR3 reads CASSLTRGRLLNTEAFF. CDR3 nucleotides: TGCGCCAGCAGCTTGACCAGGGGACGGCTGCTGAACACTGAAGCTTTCTTT.